Reported below is one TCR beta chain. Its antigen is currently not known. A much larger clonotype is one base distant, so this may be a read error. The record originates from a study of tumor-infiltrating lymphocytes in primary liver carcinoma (TCRdb year 2017). General notes on the study: Hepatocellular carcinoma (four) or combined HCC and intrahepatic cholangiocarcinoma (one) was present in the five patients, who were three men and two women aged 30 to 69 years. The five patients had tumors staged T1-T3 N0M0, with maximum diameters ranging from about 4.2 to 10 cm. A total of about 35 specimens from 5 patients went through TCRbeta repertoire sequencing, namely 25 tumor regions, 5 adjacent noncancerous liver tissues and 5 peripheral blood samples. Reproducibility between technical replicate repertoires was high, with correlation coefficients above 0.98 and mean shared-clone rates about 0.9. The 25 tumor region samples were profiled with Agilent mRNA microarrays so that TCRbeta repertoire diversity could be related to the local molecular phenotype. For each liver tumor, the study sampled five regions along with adjacent normal tissue and blood, and applied TCRbeta repertoire sequencing, expression microarrays and whole-exome sequencing. Each sample produced roughly 3.65 to 7.13 million productive TCRbeta reads, and read depth showed no significant difference between tissue types.

Overall study outcomes, separate from this receptor: Only the TCR beta chain was sequenced, so true repertoire diversity is likely underestimated because unpaired alpha chains were not captured. Compared with blood, tumors had a significantly larger share of the repertoire taken up by the top 250 clones (p = 0.039). Consistent with antigen-driven expansion, pairs of tumor regions showed higher repertoire overlap (mean about 36%) than either tumor-adjacent pairs (around 17%) or tumor-blood pairs (roughly 15%). Only about 7.5-25% of top clones were present in all five regions of a tumor, suggesting spatial heterogeneity of tumor-infiltrating T cells. Bulk unsorted samples precluded comparing CD4+ and CD8+ T cell repertoires. With just a few patients in the study, the authors point out that the findings should be validated in a larger study.

Total RNA and DNA were co-extracted without cell sorting from around 20-30 mg of bulk tissue using the AllPrep DNA/RNA mini kit. Between November 2015 and March 2016, a few patients in China with histopathologically diagnosed primary liver carcinoma had their tumors surgically resected. At the time of sampling, the patients were treatment-naive and had chronic HBV infection. Each tumor was sampled at five spatially separated regions: the tumor centre plus the superior, inferior, left-lateral and right-lateral poles. More than 75% viable tumor cells were found by histology in every tumor sample. Pieces of fresh tumor and adjacent tissue were cut in half, with one half kept in RNAlater at -80 degrees C and the other half sent for histology. V loses 4 bases, J loses 7 bases, and the germline ends lie 5 bases apart. The CDR3 starts with the cysteine, ends with the phenylalanine, and has 9 residues. CDR3 DNA only is kept here, 27 bases in frame from base 1. The germline V gene (reference sequence) supplies CDR1 GTSNPN and CDR2 SVGIG.

TCRbeta-specific cDNA was reverse-transcribed from 500 to 550 ng total RNA using a constant-region primer and ProtoScript II reverse transcriptase. Three nested multiplex PCR rounds, following a slightly modified ARM-PCR procedure, were used to build the TCRbeta libraries. Each of the first two PCR rounds ran for nine to ten cycles and used multiplex TRBV1-TRBV30 forward primers together with a Cbeta reverse primer. Sample barcodes and Illumina adapters were attached in a final 25-cycle PCR using Deep VentR polymerase. Amplicons of 200-500 bp were gel-purified with a QIAquick gel extraction kit before sequencing. An Illumina HiSeq 2500 was used to sequence the TCRbeta amplicons, generating 250-bp paired-end reads. For the original study's pipeline: Trimmomatic v0.33 was used to quality-trim the reads, and FLASH v1.2.11 was used to merge paired reads so that full CDR3 sequences could be recovered. V, D and J germline segments were assigned to the rearranged TCRbeta sequences by MiGEC v1.2.1b. Clonotype statistics, along with Shannon-Wiener diversity indices, were calculated using VDJtools v1.0.0. Except for diversity analysis, only each sample's 250 most abundant clonotypes were used in subsequent analyses to reduce sampling bias. The public sequencing data were trimmed at Q25 with fastp and processed into clonotypes with MiXCR by TCRdb, which kept only in-frame beta chains. Merged by CDR3 protein, the rows form single entries marked with the most common genes and DNA. Clone size and V and J calls follow TCRdb, not the original study. The sample data list more than 100,000 distinct CDR3 sequences, and about 59% of these were observed just once. The top ten clonotypes cover 9.3% of the sample.

Sequences were obtained from liver tumor tissue from sampling region 1. This sample's cell subset or site label indicates: tumor region T1, superior pole. The V and J segments used are TRBV30 and TRBJ2-7; the D gene assignment is ambiguous. This sequence originates from a woman aged 55 to 70 with primary liver carcinoma and hepatitis B virus infection. CDR3 protein: CAWTKEQYF. The DNA sequence is TGTGCCTGGACTAAGGAGCAGTACTTC.